This T cell receptor beta chain was sequenced in a study of blood T cell repertoires in COVID-19. About the research overall: The study drew acute and convalescent COVID-19 samples from the United States, Italy and Spain. T cells, B-cell-depleted T cells, or PBMCs provided the cDNA or gDNA that served as material.

Under the authors' procedure: Reference gene primer amplification in the assay estimated nucleated cell counts. Method: immunoSEQ multiplex PCR; TCRdb's copy keeps in-frame clones and lacks some. V, J and clone size are those of that table, while D and trimming were read from the DNA. The table lists fewer than 250,000 clones, over 80% of them singletons. Exposed participants came across a COVID-19 case within 2 weeks before study entry. The CDR3 has 15 residues. Germline trimming cut 0 bases from V and 4 bases from J; bases unmatched to any gene: 5. The germline gives CDR1 SGHNT, CDR2 YYREEE (reference sequence).

The chain employs TRBV5-4 and TRBJ2-7; 9 bases line up with TRBD1. Sequencing used PBMCs or T cells enriched from blood (not recorded which). This receptor was obtained from a woman in her twenties or thirties who had been exposed to COVID-19. The CDR3 DNA follows: TGTGCCAGCAGCTTGGCCGGCGGGACAGGGTACGAGCAGTACTTC. Translated: CASSLAGGTGYEQYF.